This T cell receptor beta chain originates from a study of OX40 agonist ivuxolimab in advanced cancers. For the study at large: Mean age around 64 years, range roughly 23 to 79; around 80% male. Partial responses, seen in three patients, involved one hepatocellular carcinoma and two cutaneous melanomas.

General study points: Partial responders at 0.1-3.0 mg/kg showed near-lowest clonal expansion.

The V and J ends lost 2 bases and 5 bases, in that order; junction bases with no gene match: 5. This CDR3 is 15 amino acids long. The germline V gene encodes CDR1 SGHTA and CDR2 FQGTGA. Details on this clone: Its antigen is as yet unknown.

TCRdb keeps only in-frame clones here, not all; method: immunoSEQ multiplex PCR. The sample lists under 90,000 clones; around 91% were seen once. V and J are TRBV7-3 and TRBJ2-3, with 9 bases lining up with TRBD2. The source material was CD4+ or CD8+ T cells sorted from blood, sampled in a trial of the OX40 agonist ivuxolimab. The source of this sequence is an adult with an advanced solid tumor such as melanoma, head and neck, liver or kidney cancer. DNA of the CDR3: TGTGCCAGCAGCTTAGGGCGGGGGGGCAGAGATACGCAGTATTTT. This translates into CASSLGRGGRDTQYF.